This T cell receptor (beta chain) originates from a study of blood T cell repertoires in COVID-19. The assay was immunoSEQ multiplex PCR, and TCRdb's table has in-frame clones only and misses some. The sample shows about 520,000 clones, roughly 85% of them seen only once. CDR1 and CDR2 (germline): MGHRA, YSYEKL. V was clipped by 7 bases and J by 5 bases, with 18 bases between them. The length of the CDR3 is 14 residues. Sample: peripheral blood. The chain couples TRBV4-1 to TRBJ2-7; tentative D call: TRBD1 (6 bases). This clonotype was obtained from a human donor in a cohort sampled during active COVID-19. The DNA of the CDR3 is TGCGCCAGCACCCCAGGGGATGGCAGGAACGAGCAGTACTTC. The encoded protein is CASTPGDGRNEQYF.